This T cell receptor (beta chain) emerged from a study of blood T cell repertoires in COVID-19. Study details: Sample material is recorded as cDNA or gDNA derived from T cells, B-cell-depleted T cells, or PBMCs.

The trim removed 2 bases at V and 5 bases at J, leaving 3 bases unmatched. Germline V gives CDR1 SGHNT, CDR2 YYREEE (reference sequence). This CDR3 is built from 14 residues. Original handling: From reference gene primer amplification, estimates of nucleated cell counts were derived. Generated by immunoSEQ multiplex PCR, the TCRdb table keeps only in-frame clones and is missing some. V and J calls plus clone size are reproduced from that table; the DNA served to infer D and trimming. The table shows about 81,000 clones, with roughly four fifths occurring only once. The chain joins TRBV5-4 to TRBJ2-1; 8 bases line up with TRBD2. The source material was peripheral blood. The TCR comes from a human donor in a cohort sampled during active COVID-19. The CDR3 spells CASSLSGGHNEQFF. DNA of the CDR3: TGTGCCAGCAGCTTAAGCGGGGGCCACAATGAGCAGTTCTTC.